This TCR beta chain emerged from a study of blood T cells in healthy people across ages. CDR3 size: 16 residues. V dropped 0 bases and J dropped 11 bases, with 23 bases sitting between them. The V gene's germline CDR1 is SGHKS and CDR2 YYEKEE (reference sequence). Investigators took around 11 milliliters of peripheral blood from every donor. Per-sample yields of isolated PBMCs were at least 7 million. Per individual sample, total RNA of at least 6 micrograms was extracted. With a J-beta primer mix and a sample-barcoded 5' primer, a second PCR ran 7 to 11 cycles. A template-switch adaptor with 12 random nucleotides tagged each cDNA molecule. TCRdb re-analysed the 5' RACE reads in MiXCR, keeping a single row per CDR3 protein. The sample records hundreds of thousands of distinct CDR3 sequences, around 45% being singletons.

The TCR sequence derives from a woman aged 60 to 75 in good health. The source material was blood. V is TRBV5-5 and J is TRBJ2-5; possibly TRBD1 or TRBD2 for D (5 bases each). The CDR3 nucleotides read TGTGCCAGCAGCTTGGAAGGGATAGGGACCTACAATGAGCAGTACTTC. Protein product: CASSLEGIGTYNEQYF.